The entry that follows covers one T cell receptor (beta chain) sequence. The CDR3 contains 14 residues. Losses at the gene ends were 8 bases for V and 8 bases for J; bases not matched to a gene: 14. This entry is derived from a study of tumor-infiltrating lymphocytes in localized non-small cell lung cancer. Method: immunoSEQ multiplex PCR; TCRdb's copy keeps in-frame clones and lacks some. Of 10,000 to 15,000 clones in the sample, over 80% were seen once. This chain uses TRBV5-3 with TRBJ1-2; 8 nucleotides agree with TRBD1. TRBV5-3 is identified as an open reading frame with a role that is uncertain. The sequence was collected from a human donor with non-small cell lung cancer. Sequencing used uninvolved lung tissue not adjacent to the tumor. This CDR3 reads CARTTKGQVKGYTF. Written as DNA, the CDR3 is TGTGCCAGGACGACGAAGGGACAGGTAAAAGGCTACACCTTC.